The 21 T cell receptor beta chains presented below share a single source sample, sequenced in a study of blood T cells in healthy people across ages. The second PCR ran roughly 7 to 12 cycles with a sample-barcoded 5' primer and J-beta primers. TCRdb re-derived calls from the 5' RACE reads in MiXCR, one entry per CDR3 protein. The data show about 780,000 distinct CDR3 sequences, with roughly 46% seen just once and less than 20% held by the top ten. The sample consisted of blood. The source is a man older than 75 in good health.

This clonotype came up many times. The chain combines TRBV14 with TRBJ2-1, with 8 bases fitting TRBD2. Germline loops: CDR1 SGHDN, CDR2 FVKESK. Germline trimming cut 2 bases from V and 5 bases from J; bases unmatched to any gene: 5. This CDR3 has 15 amino acids. CDR3 nucleotides: TGTGCCAGCAGCCAATGGACTAGCCGCGACAATGAGCAGTTCTTC. It specifies CASSQWTSRDNEQFF.

The V call is TRBV12-3 or TRBV12-4, the J call TRBJ2-7; 8 bases line up with TRBD2. The CDR3 has 16 amino acids. Trimming took 5 bases from V and 0 from J; bases not matched to a gene: 9. The DNA of the CDR3 is TGTGCCAGCAGTCCCAACCGGGGGGGAAGCTCCTACGAGCAGTACTTC. Translated: CASSPNRGGSSYEQYF.

The chain couples TRBV29-1 to TRBJ2-1, with 15 positions matching TRBD2. V shed 8 bases and J 4 bases; nucleotides not matched to a gene: 18. The germline CDR1 and CDR2 sequences are SQVTM and ANQGSEA. The CDR3 has 19 residues. The CDR3 loop reads CSIRTGTSGRRGGYNEQFF. The CDR3 DNA follows: TGCAGCATCCGGACCGGGACTAGCGGGAGGCGAGGCGGATACAATGAGCAGTTCTTC.

This chain links TRBV6-2 or TRBV6-3 with TRBJ1-2; tentative D call: TRBD1 (5 bases). CDR3 length equals 12 residues. CDR1 MNHEY and CDR2 SVGEGT come from the germline V gene. Between the trimmed V and J ends, which lost 7 bases and 5 bases, there was a span of 11 bases. The DNA for the CDR3 is TGTGCCAGCACCAACGGGGGGTATGGCTACACCTTC. Amino acids: CASTNGGYGYTF.

Notes on this clonotype: Since a much larger clone is just one base distant, this may be a read error. The chain couples TRBV18 to TRBJ2-1; D is possibly TRBD2 (6 bases). The CDR3 extends over 14 amino acids. From germline, CDR1 is KGHSH and CDR2 LQKENI. The DNA of the CDR3 is TGTGCCAGCTCACGGCGGGACTTGAGCAATGGGCAGTTCTTC. Its translation is CASSRRDLSNGQFF.

V is TRBV14 and J is TRBJ2-1, with D hard to call. The CDR3 length is 14 residues. CDR1 is SGHDN and CDR2 is FVKESK in the germline V gene. V was pared by 0 bases and J by 7 bases, with 10 bases between. DNA for the CDR3: TGTGCCAGCAGCCAAGATCTAGAAGGGAATGAGCAGTTCTTC. It translates to CASSQDLEGNEQFF.

The rearrangement uses TRBV7-3 and TRBJ2-3; TRBD2 is a possible D gene (6 bases). Trimming shortened V by 0 bases and J by 3 bases, and 10 bases separated the two germline ends. The CDR3 is made up of 15 amino acids. Germline V gene data show CDR1 as SGHTA and CDR2 as FQGTGA. CDR3 nucleotide sequence: TGTGCCAGCAGCTTAACCGGGAGTGTGACAGATACGCAGTATTTT. Its protein is CASSLTGSVTDTQYF.

About this clonotype: At one boundary the junction diverges from the germline segment, which might be a read error. This rearrangement joins TRBV7-2 to TRBJ2-1; 9 bases agree with TRBD2. There are 19 residues in the CDR3. Germline CDR1 is SGHTA and CDR2 is FQGNSA. CDR3 sequence (DNA): TGTGCCAGCAGCTTGTCATTAGCTACTTCGGGACTAGCATACGGTGAGCGGTTCTTC. It codes for CASSLSLATSGLAYGERFF.

This clonotype turned up a few times. The V and J genes are TRBV6-5 and TRBJ2-1; 11 bases line up with TRBD2. J lost 9 bases, V lost 6 bases, and 10 bases had no gene match. The CDR3 sequence is 15 residues long. The germline V gene encodes CDR1 MNHEY and CDR2 SVGAGI. This CDR3 is CASSRGTSGESEQFF. CDR3 nucleotides: TGTGCCAGCAGCCGAGGGACTAGCGGTGAGAGTGAGCAGTTCTTC.

The J gene is TRBJ2-1, the V gene TRBV6-6, with 10 bases lining up with TRBD2. Per the germline V gene, CDR1 is MNHNY and CDR2 is SVGAGI (reference sequence). V trimming: 6 bases; J trimming: 10 bases; junction bases outside the gene matches: 9. The CDR3 sequence is 14 residues long. Here the CDR3 reads CASRGTSATYEQFF. The DNA for the CDR3 is TGTGCCAGCAGGGGGACTAGCGCGACCTACGAGCAGTTCTTC.

With respect to this clonotype: A much larger clone differs by one base, so this may be a read error. V and J are TRBV28 and TRBJ2-1, with TRBD2 matching 9 bases. The CDR3 totals 17 residues. From germline, CDR1 is MDHEN and CDR2 SYDVKM. Trimming at V came to 8 bases and at J to 10 bases, leaving 21 bases not matched to a gene. CDR3 coding DNA: TGTGCCAGCGTTCGGCCGTGTGGTAGCGGGAGCGACCGGGAGCAGTTCTTC. It encodes CASVRPCGSGSDREQFF.

The J gene is TRBJ2-7, the V gene TRBV4-1; 10 bases map to TRBD1. TRBJ2-5 matches the DNA end more closely, so the J call is doubtful. The CDR3 covers 16 residues. Germline V gene sequence: CDR1 MGHRA, CDR2 YSYEKL. The chain's CDR3 is CASSQDWDRGLQTQYF. The CDR3 bases are TGCGCCAGCAGCCAAGATTGGGACAGGGGATTACAGACCCAGTACTTC.

The table lists this clonotype with a few counts. The chain carries TRBV5-1 and TRBJ2-5; D gene unclear. Looked up from germline, CDR1 is SGHRS and CDR2 is YFSETQ. This CDR3 comprises 11 residues. Trimming removed 5 bases from V and 5 bases from J, with 7 bases in between. The CDR3 nucleotides are TGCGCCAGCAGAGCGACGGAGACCCAGTACTTC. Encoded protein: CASRATETQYF.

This clonotype was seen only a few times. V gene TRBV27 combines with J gene TRBJ2-1, with unresolved D. Per germline, CDR1 MNHEY and CDR2 SMNVEV (reference sequence). The CDR3 is made up of 14 amino acids. V was cut by 5 bases and J by 10 bases, with 18 bases left in between. The CDR3 bases are TGTGCCAGCAGTCCGACCCTCGTAGCCGGGGAGCAGTTCTTC. It yields the protein CASSPTLVAGEQFF.

The rearrangement joins TRBV29-1 to TRBJ2-3; D unresolved. The ends were cut back, 4 bases at V and 4 bases at J, with 9 bases in the middle. Germline CDR1 is SQVTM and CDR2 is ANQGSEA. This CDR3 spans 12 amino acids. CDR3 nucleotide sequence: TGCAGCGTTGTAACCAGTTCAGATACGCAGTATTTT. Its translation: CSVVTSSDTQYF.

V is TRBV27 and J is TRBJ2-5; TRBD2 agrees at 10 bases. Germline V lookup: CDR1 MNHEY, CDR2 SMNVEV (reference sequence). The CDR3 is 16 amino acids. V shed 6 bases and J 4 bases; nucleotides not matched to a gene: 11. As DNA, the CDR3 is TGTGCCAGCAGCCGGAAAACTAGCGGGATATTAGAGACCCAGTACTTC. This sequence encodes CASSRKTSGILETQYF.

This clonotype came up a few times. This chain joins TRBV12-3 or TRBV12-4 and TRBJ2-1; possible D gene TRBD1, 5 bases. V was cut by 5 bases and J by 1 base, with 18 bases left in between. The CDR3 contains 17 residues. The CDR3 DNA follows: TGTGCCAGCAGTCTCGGAACAGGTGGTTCTTCCTACAATGAGCAGTTCTTC. Protein: CASSLGTGGSSYNEQFF.

The chain recombines TRBV29-1 with TRBJ2-3, with 7 nucleotides matching TRBD2. The CDR3 sequence is 13 residues long. The V gene end was trimmed by 5 bases and the J gene end by 6 bases; junction bases not matched to a gene: 8. The V gene's germline CDR1 is SQVTM and CDR2 ANQGSEA. CDR3 amino acids: CSVFGGSWDTQYF. CDR3 bases: TGCAGCGTTTTCGGGGGGTCATGGGATACGCAGTATTTT.

The V call is TRBV5-5, the J call TRBJ2-5; a weak D match, TRBD2 (6 bases). V was clipped by 4 bases and J by 2 bases, with 15 bases between them. The CDR3 consists of 15 residues. Germline assignment: CDR1 SGHKS and CDR2 YYEKEE (reference sequence). The CDR3 loop reads CASSPGSQDQETQYF. The CDR3 nucleotides read TGTGCCAGCAGCCCCGGGAGTCAGGATCAAGAGACCCAGTACTTC.

V usage is TRBV3-1 and J usage is TRBJ2-5, with TRBD1 matching over 7 bases. The last part of the DNA fits TRBJ2-7 better; the J call may be wrong. This CDR3 spans 14 amino acids. Germline assignment: CDR1 LGHDT and CDR2 YNNKEL (reference sequence). This chain's CDR3 is CASSQTRQGYEQYF. CDR3 DNA sequence: TGTGCCAGCAGCCAAACGCGACAGGGCTACGAGCAGTACTTC.

The chain couples TRBV11-2 to TRBJ2-1; 15 bases line up with TRBD2. The CDR3 has 15 amino acids. Germline CDR1 and CDR2: SGHAT and FQNNGV. The ends lost 0 bases at V and 10 bases at J; junction bases unmatched: 1. CDR3 sequence reads: CASSLEGLAGGEQFF. CDR3 sequence (DNA): TGTGCCAGCAGCTTAGAGGGACTAGCGGGAGGAGAGCAGTTCTTC.